These 27 T cell receptor beta chains share one sample of origin, sequenced in a study of blood T cell repertoires in COVID-19. Sequenced by immunoSEQ multiplex PCR; TCRdb stores in-frame clones only, minus some. The data show about 120,000 clones, about 86% seen once. The sample taken for sequencing was peripheral blood. These receptors were obtained from a man between 65 and 85 years old who had recovered from COVID-19.

CDR3 region: CATSDGPTGPDGYTF. CDR3 in DNA: TGTGCCACCAGTGATGGGCCAACAGGGCCCGATGGCTACACCTTC. This chain joins TRBV24-1 and TRBJ1-2, with a possible D match to TRBD1 (6 bases). The CDR3 has 15 amino acids. V lost 3 bases, J lost 6 bases, and 16 bases lay in between. From germline, CDR1 is KGHDR and CDR2 SFDVKD.

CDR3 coding DNA: TGTGCCAGCAGCCCGGGACAGGGGGACATTCAGTACTTC. The encoded protein is CASSPGQGDIQYF. The chain has TRBV12-3 or TRBV12-4 and TRBJ2-4; 11 bases are shared with TRBD1. The CDR3 sequence is 13 residues long. V was clipped by 6 bases and J by 8 bases; unmatched bases: 3.

This clone appeared once. The chain uses TRBV18 and TRBJ2-7; D possibly corresponds to TRBD1 (6 bases). The CDR3 is 15 residues long. Germline V gene lookup returns CDR1 KGHSH and CDR2 LQKENI. V gave up 1 base and J gave up 2 bases, with 12 bases separating them. In DNA form, the CDR3 reads TGTGCCAGCTCACCACGTAGGGACAAGACCTACGAGCAGTACTTC. Amino acid sequence: CASSPRRDKTYEQYF.

The chain couples TRBV5-4 to TRBJ2-2; a possible D gene is TRBD2 (6 bases). V was shortened by 5 bases and J by 7 bases, with 21 bases between the two germline ends. The CDR3 sequence is 16 residues long. Germline loops: CDR1 SGHNT, CDR2 YYREEE (reference sequence). CDR3 nucleotides: TGTGCCAGCAGACCCGGGACGTCCGGCGGGGTCGGGGAGCTGTTTTTT. Translated, it gives CASRPGTSGGVGELFF.

This clone was detected once. The rearrangement uses TRBV4-1 and TRBJ1-6, with TRBD1 identical over 7 bases. Germline V gene lookup returns CDR1 MGHRA and CDR2 YSYEKL. Trimming removed 8 bases from V and 8 bases from J; junction bases left unmatched: 9. The CDR3 covers 14 residues. The CDR3 protein is CASVLRTGDSPLHF. Here the CDR3 DNA reads TGCGCCAGCGTACTACGGACAGGCGATTCACCCCTCCACTTT.

The DNA of the CDR3 is TGTGCCTGGGACAGGGGCCACGGGGAGCTGTTTTTT. Its protein is CAWDRGHGELFF. The chain recombines TRBV30 with TRBJ2-2; 8 bases map to TRBD1. Looked up from germline, CDR1 is GTSNPN and CDR2 is SVGIG (reference sequence). The CDR3 has 12 amino acids. V shed 5 bases and J 7 bases; nucleotides not matched to a gene: 3.

The CDR3 sequence: CASSPLGQGSSYGYTF. Written as DNA, the CDR3 is TGTGCCAGCTCACCTCTCGGACAGGGGTCGTCCTATGGCTACACCTTC. This chain links TRBV18 with TRBJ1-2; TRBD1 aligns across 9 bases. V trimming: 3 bases; J trimming: 4 bases; junction bases outside the gene matches: 9. Germline lookup yields CDR1 KGHSH and CDR2 LQKENI. CDR3 size: 16 residues. Looking up the rest from reference TRBV18 and TRBJ1-2 gives the full variable domain: NAGVMQNPRHLVRRRGQEARLRCSPMKGHSHVYWYRQLPEEGLKFMVYLQKENIIDESGMPKERFSAEFPKEGPSILRIQQVVRGDSAAYFCASSPLGQGSSYGYTFGSGTRLTVV.

The chain is built from TRBV2 and TRBJ2-7; D is possibly TRBD1 (7 bases). Trimming removed 11 bases at V and 3 bases at J, with 14 bases between. The CDR3 length is 12 residues. Germline CDR1 reads SNHLY; CDR2 reads FYNNEI. This chain's CDR3 is CAGRDSFYEQYF. DNA for the CDR3: TGTGCCGGGCGGGACAGCTTCTACGAGCAGTACTTC.

This clone was seen once. The chain links TRBV7-2 to TRBJ1-1; no clear D gene. Trimming shortened V by 3 bases and J by 5 bases, and 7 bases separated the two germline ends. In germline, CDR1 is SGHTA, CDR2 FQGNSA. This CDR3 has 12 residues. The CDR3 sequence is CASSFGRTEAFF. CDR3 sequence (DNA): TGTGCCAGCAGCTTTGGGAGGACTGAAGCTTTCTTT.

The chain combines TRBV18 with TRBJ1-5, with D possibly matching TRBD1 (5 bases). The CDR3 is made up of 16 amino acids. The V end was cut by 4 bases, the J end by 5 bases, with 18 bases between. CDR1 and CDR2 from the germline V gene are KGHSH and LQKENI. CDR3 sequence (DNA): TGTGCCAGCTCACGCAGCTCCGGGGGTGAGCATCAGCCCCAGCATTTT. This encodes CASSRSSGGEHQPQHF.

The chain couples TRBV5-1 to TRBJ1-4; D is ambiguous. Germline V lookup: CDR1 SGHRS, CDR2 YFSETQ. This CDR3 contains 14 residues. The V end lost 0 bases, the J end lost 5 bases, and 8 bases lay between the germline ends. The CDR3, as DNA: TGCGCCAGCAGCTTGGTTCCGGGGAATGAAAAACTGTTTTTT. Its translation: CASSLVPGNEKLFF.

This chain connects TRBV15 to TRBJ2-2; 9 bases match TRBD1. Germline V gives CDR1 LNHNV, CDR2 YYDKDF (reference sequence). V was pared by 1 base and J by 4 bases, with 1 base of the junction left unmatched. The CDR3 sequence is 15 residues long. CDR3 loop: CATSRGDRVTGELFF. The CDR3 nucleotides are TGTGCCACCAGCAGAGGGGACAGGGTCACCGGGGAGCTGTTTTTT. The full variable domain, its missing parts supplied by reference TRBV15 and TRBJ2-2, is DAMVIQNPRYQVTQFGKPVTLSCSQTLNHNVMYWYQQKSSQAPKLLFHYYDKDFNNEADTPDNFQSRRPNTSFCFLDIRSPGLGDTAMYLCATSRGDRVTGELFFGEGSRLTVL.

The chain carries TRBV9 and TRBJ2-5; no clear D. Germline V gives CDR1 SGDLS, CDR2 YYNGEE. Trimming left V 2 bases short and J 5 bases short, with 10 bases between. The CDR3 contains 13 residues. The CDR3 region is CASSVDVEETQYF. The CDR3 region has the DNA TGTGCCAGCAGCGTGGATGTGGAGGAGACCCAGTACTTC.

This clone was seen a few times. The gene calls are TRBV5-4 and TRBJ2-7, with 9 nucleotides matching TRBD2. The CDR3 runs 17 residues. CDR1 is SGHNT and CDR2 is YYREEE in the germline V gene (reference sequence). The ends lost 1 base at V and 1 base at J; junction bases unmatched: 9. DNA of the CDR3: TGTGCCAGCAGCTTGAGCATCAGGACTAGCGCGTCCTACGAGCAGTACTTC. Translation gives CASSLSIRTSASYEQYF.

The chain has TRBV6-5 and TRBJ2-7, with 7 bases identical to TRBD1. In germline, CDR1 is MNHEY, CDR2 SVGAGI. With V trimmed by 0 bases and J by 6 bases, 8 bases remained unmatched. The CDR3 loop spans 15 amino acids. The CDR3 region has the DNA TGTGCCAGCAGTTACTCCGGGAACAGGGGTGGCGAGCAGTACTTC. It translates to CASSYSGNRGGEQYF.

J is TRBJ2-1 and V is TRBV12-3 or TRBV12-4, with D perhaps matching TRBD2 (5 bases). The CDR3 covers 12 residues. Trimming shortened V by 6 bases and J by 10 bases, and 13 bases separated the two germline ends. In DNA, the CDR3 is TGTGCCAGCAGGTATAGAGGGCGGGAGCAGTTCTTC. Translation gives CASRYRGREQFF.

This clone has a single count. This sequence joins TRBV19 and TRBJ2-1, with D possibly TRBD1 on 5 matching bases. This CDR3 spans 15 amino acids. The germline gives CDR1 LNHDA, CDR2 SQIVND (reference sequence). With 3 bases removed from V and 4 bases from J, the gap between germline ends came to 13 bases. CDR3 sequence reads: CASSIRTGPYNEQFF. CDR3 bases: TGTGCCAGTAGTATTCGAACAGGACCTTACAATGAGCAGTTCTTC.

The chain carries TRBV7-2 and TRBJ1-5; D may be TRBD1 (6 bases). This CDR3 has 19 amino acids. The germline CDR1 and CDR2 sequences are SGHTA and FQGNSA. The V end lost 7 bases, the J end lost 1 base, and 26 bases lay between the germline ends. The CDR3 reads CASTIPHIPGHRSNQPQHF. DNA of the CDR3: TGTGCCAGCACCATACCCCACATCCCGGGACATAGAAGCAATCAGCCCCAGCATTTT.

The chain couples TRBV14 to TRBJ1-2; tentatively, D is TRBD1 (6 bases). V shed 6 bases and J shed 4 bases, with 12 bases lying between them. Germline V gene sequence: CDR1 SGHDN, CDR2 FVKESK. This CDR3 has 13 amino acids. The CDR3 sequence: CASRHRDSYGYTF. In DNA, the CDR3 is TGTGCCAGCAGACACAGGGATTCCTATGGCTACACCTTC. Together with reference TRBV14 and TRBJ1-2, the CDR3 gives the full variable domain: EAGVTQFPSHSVIEKGQTVTLRCDPISGHDNLYWYRRVMGKEIKFLLHFVKESKQDESGMPNNRFLAERTGGTYSTLKVQPAELEDSGVYFCASRHRDSYGYTFGSGTRLTVV.

The V call is TRBV30, the J call TRBJ2-3; 7 bases are a match to TRBD2. The CDR3 consists of 15 residues. The germline V gene encodes CDR1 GTSNPN and CDR2 SVGIG (reference sequence). V gave up 1 base and J gave up 4 bases; unmatched junction bases: 8. The CDR3 DNA follows: TGTGCCTGGAGTGGACGGCGGGGGTTGGCAGATACGCAGTATTTT. This encodes CAWSGRRGLADTQYF.

This rearrangement joins TRBV3-1 (or the pseudogene TRBV3-2) to TRBJ2-5; 10 nucleotides align to TRBD2. Germline V CDR1 and CDR2: LGHDT, YNNKEL (reference sequence). After removal of 4 bases from V and 4 bases from J, the junction contained 15 bases not matched to a gene. The CDR3 runs to 18 residues. The CDR3 reads CASSPRAFQREGPETQYF. Written as DNA, the CDR3 is TGTGCCAGCAGCCCACGCGCCTTTCAGCGGGAGGGCCCAGAGACCCAGTACTTC.

The sample holds a few counts of this clone. This rearrangement joins TRBV7-9 to TRBJ1-3; 9 bases map to TRBD1. J gave up 7 bases and V 6 bases, and 7 bases lay outside the gene matches. The germline V gene encodes CDR1 SEHNR and CDR2 FQNEAQ (reference sequence). This CDR3 is 14 amino acids long. The CDR3 spells CASSPGQGFNTIYF. DNA for the CDR3: TGTGCCAGCAGTCCGGGACAGGGATTCAACACCATATATTTT. The entire variable domain, with the rest obtained from reference TRBV7-9 and TRBJ1-3, is as follows: DTGVSQNPRHKITKRGQNVTFRCDPISEHNRLYWYRQTLGQGPEFLTYFQNEAQLEKSRLLSDRFSAERPKGSFSTLEIQRTEQGDSAMYLCASSPGQGFNTIYFGEGSWLTVV.

J is TRBJ2-7 and V is TRBV2; TRBD1 matches 8 bases. Germline CDR1 is SNHLY and CDR2 is FYNNEI. Trimming at V came to 3 bases and at J to 3 bases, leaving 13 bases not matched to a gene. This CDR3 region has 17 residues. CDR3 residues: CASSDRGRAPPHYEQYF. CDR3 DNA: TGTGCCAGCAGTGACAGGGGGCGCGCCCCCCCCCACTACGAGCAGTACTTC.

CDR3 in amino acids: CASSDRQGGTGELFF. The DNA of the CDR3 is TGTGCCAGCAGCGACAGACAGGGCGGCACCGGGGAGCTGTTTTTT. This chain joins TRBV11-2 and TRBJ2-2; 7 bases fit TRBD1. V trimming: 5 bases; J trimming: 4 bases; junction bases outside the gene matches: 7. The CDR3 loop spans 15 amino acids. Germline CDR1 reads SGHAT; CDR2 reads FQNNGV.

The chain couples TRBV7-2 to TRBJ2-1, with unresolved D. Germline V CDR1 and CDR2: SGHTA, FQGNSA. This CDR3 has 15 residues. The germline V and J ends were trimmed by 7 bases and 4 bases, with 17 bases remaining between them. CDR3 DNA sequence: TGTGCCAGCACTTCCACGACACCGTTTTACAATGAGCAGTTCTTC. It specifies CASTSTTPFYNEQFF. The full variable domain, its missing parts supplied by reference TRBV7-2 and TRBJ2-1, is GAGVSQSPSNKVTEKGKDVELRCDPISGHTALYWYRQSLGQGLEFLIYFQGNSAPDKSGLPSDRFSAERTGGSVSTLTIQRTQQEDSAVYLCASTSTTPFYNEQFFGPGTRLTVL.

This chain connects TRBV28 to TRBJ1-6; 8 nucleotides match TRBD1. From germline, CDR1 is MDHEN and CDR2 SYDVKM. The J segment lost 8 bases and the V segment lost 4 bases, leaving 10 bases of the junction unmatched. This CDR3 region has 16 residues. CDR3 nucleotides: TGTGCCAGCAGTTCCCGAGGGACAGGCGGTTATTCACCCCTCCACTTT. The encoded protein is CASSSRGTGGYSPLHF.

With regard to this clone: The sample carries other DNA sequences with the same CDR3. This chain uses TRBV5-1 with TRBJ1-1; 7 bases match TRBD1. V dropped 2 bases and J dropped 3; count of bases not matched to a gene: 4. The CDR3 spans 14 residues. The germline V gene encodes CDR1 SGHRS and CDR2 YFSETQ. The CDR3 DNA follows: TGCGCCAGCAGCTTACAGGGGTTGGACACTGAAGCTTTCTTT. Translation gives CASSLQGLDTEAFF.